A single sample gave rise to the 18 T cell receptor beta chains below, sequenced in a study of OX40 agonist ivuxolimab in advanced cancers. The library was prepared using the immunoSEQ multiplex PCR assay. The immuneACCESS repertoire file appears here via TCRdb, limited to in-frame rearrangements. These files lack a portion of the clones; in checked studies, under half of the deficit traces to unresolved V genes, and the cause of the others is not known. The sample table holds tens of thousands of clones, of which roughly 88% were seen once. In total, the top ten clones hold less than 45% of the sample. The sample consisted of CD4+ or CD8+ T cells sorted from blood, taken in a trial of the OX40 agonist ivuxolimab. The receptor source for this set is an adult with an advanced solid tumor such as melanoma, head and neck, liver or kidney cancer.

The chain couples TRBV6-5 to TRBJ2-5; 8 bases are a match to TRBD2. Germline V lookup: CDR1 MNHEY, CDR2 SVGAGI. This CDR3 is built from 15 residues. J lost 0 bases, V lost 4 bases, and 4 bases had no gene match. Here the CDR3 reads CASSSRRGDQETQYF. CDR3 nucleotide sequence: TGTGCCAGCAGTTCTCGGCGGGGGGACCAAGAGACCCAGTACTTC.

The chain employs TRBV7-2 and TRBJ1-1, with 7 bases aligning to TRBD1. CDR3 length equals 15 residues. Per the germline V gene, CDR1 is SGHTA and CDR2 is FQGNSA. The junction had 10 bases not matched to a gene; V was cut back by 5 bases and J by 4 bases. CDR3 amino acids: CASSPGGAGSTEAFF. CDR3 DNA: TGTGCCAGCAGCCCAGGGGGGGCAGGGAGCACTGAAGCTTTCTTT.

The genes are TRBV7-6 and TRBJ2-2, with TRBD1 matching 8 bases. V shed 5 bases and J 5 bases; nucleotides not matched to a gene: 13. The CDR3 has 17 residues. CDR1 and CDR2 (germline): SGHVS, FNYEAQ. DNA for the CDR3: TGTGCCAGCAGCGCTCTTCACGGACAGGGTAGGACCGGGGAGCTGTTTTTT. This gives the protein CASSALHGQGRTGELFF.

This chain uses TRBV20-1 with TRBJ2-5; unclear D gene. V was trimmed by 6 bases and J by 4 bases, leaving 6 bases between them. The CDR3 sequence is 10 residues long. Germline V gene data show CDR1 as DFQATT and CDR2 as SNEGSKA (reference sequence). CDR3 nucleotides: TGCAGTGCGGGGTTAGAGACCCAGTACTTC. Encoded protein: CSAGLETQYF.

This chain connects TRBV6-1 to TRBJ2-7; D call uncertain. The germline CDR1 and CDR2 sequences are MNHNS and SASEGT. This CDR3 region has 13 residues. V was clipped by 7 bases and J by 6 bases, with 16 bases between them. The CDR3 DNA is TGTGCCAGCACCCTACACCCCCGTTCCGAGCAGTACTTC. It encodes CASTLHPRSEQYF.

The V gene is TRBV5-1, the J gene TRBJ2-3; possibly TRBD2 for D (5 bases). The CDR3 contains 17 residues. Per the germline V gene, CDR1 is SGHRS and CDR2 is YFSETQ. V shed 2 bases and J shed 2 bases, with 18 bases lying between them. Here the CDR3 reads CASSFGLPPDPTDTQYF. The CDR3 coding sequence is TGCGCCAGCAGCTTCGGACTCCCCCCCGACCCCACAGATACGCAGTATTTT.

The chain couples TRBV14 to TRBJ1-1; D call uncertain. The V end lost 8 bases, the J end lost 4 bases, and 23 bases lay between the germline ends. The length of the CDR3 is 16 residues. Germline-derived CDR1 and CDR2 are SGHDN and FVKESK. This CDR3 reads CASSPDATPRSTEAFF. As DNA, the CDR3 is TGTGCCAGCTCCCCGGATGCTACACCCAGGAGCACTGAAGCTTTCTTT. The complete variable domain, with remaining parts taken from reference TRBV14 and TRBJ1-1, reads EAGVTQFPSHSVIEKGQTVTLRCDPISGHDNLYWYRRVMGKEIKFLLHFVKESKQDESGMPNNRFLAERTGGTYSTLKVQPAELEDSGVYFCASSPDATPRSTEAFFGQGTRLTVV.

CDR3 bases: TGTGCCAGCAGTGAGACGGGAGGTGAAAAACTGTTTTTT. It encodes CASSETGGEKLFF. The chain combines TRBV2 with TRBJ1-4; D is unclear. Trimming shortened V by 3 bases and J by 7 bases, and 9 bases separated the two germline ends. Germline CDR1 reads SNHLY; CDR2 reads FYNNEI. The CDR3 loop spans 13 amino acids.

A single count supports this clone. The chain employs TRBV28 and TRBJ1-1; tentatively, D is TRBD1 (5 bases). Trimming removed 5 bases from V and 8 bases from J, with 21 bases in between. This CDR3 contains 15 residues. The V gene's germline CDR1 is MDHEN and CDR2 SYDVKM. DNA for the CDR3: TGTGCCAGCAGTGGTGGTCCTTTGGGACGGGACGAAGCTTTCTTT. Amino acid sequence: CASSGGPLGRDEAFF. Looking up the rest from reference TRBV28 and TRBJ1-1 gives the full variable domain: DVKVTQSSRYLVKRTGEKVFLECVQDMDHENMFWYRQDPGLGLRLIYFSYDVKMKEKGDIPEGYSVSREKKERFSLILESASTNQTSMYLCASSGGPLGRDEAFFGQGTRLTVV.

A single count supports this clone. The chain uses TRBV19 and TRBJ2-3, with D possibly TRBD1 on 6 matching bases. The CDR3 consists of 11 residues. CDR1 and CDR2 (germline): LNHDA, SQIVND (reference sequence). Trimming shortened V by 7 bases and J by 4 bases, and 6 bases separated the two germline ends. The CDR3 reads CASTGADTQYF. The CDR3 nucleotides read TGTGCCAGTACAGGGGCAGATACGCAGTATTTT. Complete variable domain (other parts from reference TRBV19 and TRBJ2-3): DGGITQSPKYLFRKEGQNVTLSCEQNLNHDAMYWYRQDPGQGLRLIYYSQIVNDFQKGDIAEGYSVSREKKESFPLTVTSAQKNPTAFYLCASTGADTQYFGPGTRLTVL.

A few counts support this clone. The V and J genes are TRBV2 and TRBJ2-5; the match to TRBD1 covers 7 bases. CDR1 SNHLY and CDR2 FYNNEI come from the germline V gene. The CDR3 is 13 amino acids. The trim removed 4 bases at V and 4 bases at J, leaving 3 bases unmatched. The CDR3 DNA sequence: TGTGCCAGCAGTGGACAGGGCGTAGAGACCCAGTACTTC. Its translation: CASSGQGVETQYF.

This clone was picked up one time. The chain recombines TRBV5-6 with TRBJ2-3, with D perhaps assigned TRBD1 or TRBD2 (6 bases each). Per the germline V gene, CDR1 is SGHDT and CDR2 is YYEEEE. Between the trimmed V and J ends, which lost 3 bases and 0 bases, there was a span of 11 bases. The CDR3 contains 15 residues. The CDR3 sequence: CASSWGAQSTDTQYF. CDR3 DNA: TGTGCCAGCAGCTGGGGGGCACAGAGCACAGATACGCAGTATTTT.

The chain combines TRBV14 with TRBJ1-2; 7 bases fit TRBD1. CDR3 size: 14 residues. Germline V gene data show CDR1 as SGHDN and CDR2 as FVKESK. Losses at the gene ends were 4 bases for V and 5 bases for J; bases not matched to a gene: 7. The CDR3 DNA is TGTGCCAGCAGCCTGACAGGGAAGATTTATGGCTACACCTTC. It is translated as CASSLTGKIYGYTF.

The chain uses TRBV5-5 and TRBJ1-3; D remains unclear. Trimming removed 6 bases at V and 1 base at J, with 11 bases between. The CDR3 length is 14 residues. The germline CDR1 and CDR2 sequences are SGHKS and YYEKEE (reference sequence). CDR3 nucleotides: TGTGCCAGCAACTCCTACGGATCTGGAAACACCATATATTTT. This sequence encodes CASNSYGSGNTIYF.

A single count supports this clone. CDR3 sequence: CASSYDPGSEQFF. The DNA of the CDR3 is TGTGCCAGCAGTTACGACCCGGGTAGTGAGCAGTTCTTC. This chain connects TRBV6-5 to TRBJ2-1; D gene unclear. This CDR3 has 13 residues. Germline V gives CDR1 MNHEY, CDR2 SVGAGI. V shed 2 bases and J shed 9 bases, with 11 bases lying between them.

J is TRBJ2-4 and V is TRBV6-1, with unresolved D. The CDR3 runs 13 residues. Germline V lookup: CDR1 MNHNS, CDR2 SASEGT. The V gene lost 6 bases and the J gene lost 0 bases, with 6 bases spanning the gap. CDR3 in amino acids: CASRALAKNIQYF. The CDR3 DNA reads TGTGCCAGCAGAGCACTAGCCAAAAACATTCAGTACTTC.

This clone has only one observation. V gene TRBV28 combines with J gene TRBJ2-5, with 9 bases identical to TRBD1. The tail of the sequence fits TRBJ2-7 better, so the J call may be wrong. The germline gives CDR1 MDHEN, CDR2 SYDVKM. This CDR3 spans 16 amino acids. The CDR3 here is CASSSPLGQGNGEQYF. The CDR3 DNA reads TGTGCCAGCAGTTCCCCTTTGGGACAGGGTAACGGCGAGCAGTACTTC.

The V gene is TRBV7-6, the J gene TRBJ2-7; D not resolved. V lost 1 base, J lost 7 bases, and 11 bases lay in between. The germline gives CDR1 SGHVS, CDR2 FNYEAQ. The CDR3 runs 13 residues. CDR3 loop: CASSLGGPEEQYF. CDR3 coding DNA: TGTGCCAGCAGCTTAGGGGGTCCGGAGGAGCAGTACTTC.